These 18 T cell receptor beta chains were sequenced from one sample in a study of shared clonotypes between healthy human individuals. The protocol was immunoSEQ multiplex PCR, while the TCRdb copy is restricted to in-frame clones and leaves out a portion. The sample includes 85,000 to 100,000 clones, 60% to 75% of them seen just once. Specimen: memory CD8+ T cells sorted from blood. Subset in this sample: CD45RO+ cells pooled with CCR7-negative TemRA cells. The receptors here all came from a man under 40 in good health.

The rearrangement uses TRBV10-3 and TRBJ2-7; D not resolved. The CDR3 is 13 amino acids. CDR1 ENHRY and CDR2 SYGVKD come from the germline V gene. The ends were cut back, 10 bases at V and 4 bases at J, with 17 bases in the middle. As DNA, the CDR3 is TGTGCCACCACGGAGCCGGGCCTGTACGAGCAGTACTTC. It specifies CATTEPGLYEQYF.

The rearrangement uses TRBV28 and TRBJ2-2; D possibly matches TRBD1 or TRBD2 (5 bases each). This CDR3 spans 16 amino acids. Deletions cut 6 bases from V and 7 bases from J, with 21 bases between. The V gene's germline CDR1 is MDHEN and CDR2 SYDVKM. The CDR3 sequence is CASSPFGYLGGGELFF. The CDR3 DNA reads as TGTGCCAGCAGCCCTTTTGGCTATCTTGGGGGCGGGGAGCTGTTTTTT.

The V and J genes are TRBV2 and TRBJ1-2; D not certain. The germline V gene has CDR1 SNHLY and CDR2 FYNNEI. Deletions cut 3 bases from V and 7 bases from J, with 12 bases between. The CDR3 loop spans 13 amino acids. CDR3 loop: CASSDSGLRGYTF. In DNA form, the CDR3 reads TGTGCCAGCAGTGACAGTGGGCTTCGTGGCTACACCTTC.

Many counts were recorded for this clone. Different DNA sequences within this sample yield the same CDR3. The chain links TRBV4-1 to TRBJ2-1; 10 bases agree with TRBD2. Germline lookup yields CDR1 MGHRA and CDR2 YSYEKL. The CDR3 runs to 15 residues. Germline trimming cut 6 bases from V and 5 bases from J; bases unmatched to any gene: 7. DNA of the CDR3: TGCGCCAGCAGTATAGGACTAGCGGATAACAATGAGCAGTTCTTC. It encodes CASSIGLADNNEQFF.

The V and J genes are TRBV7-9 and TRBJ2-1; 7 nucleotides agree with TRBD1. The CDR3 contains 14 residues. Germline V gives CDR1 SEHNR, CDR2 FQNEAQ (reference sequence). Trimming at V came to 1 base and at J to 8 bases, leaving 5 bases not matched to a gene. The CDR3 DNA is TGTGCCAGCAGCTTAGTACAGGGGCGGCATGAGCAGTTCTTC. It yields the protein CASSLVQGRHEQFF.

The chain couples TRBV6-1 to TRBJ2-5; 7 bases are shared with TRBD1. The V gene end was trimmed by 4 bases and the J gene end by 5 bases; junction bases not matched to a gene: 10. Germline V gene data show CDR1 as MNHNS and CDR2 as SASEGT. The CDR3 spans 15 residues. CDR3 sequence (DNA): TGTGCCAGCAGTGCCAGACAGGGACGGTACGAGACCCAGTACTTC. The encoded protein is CASSARQGRYETQYF.

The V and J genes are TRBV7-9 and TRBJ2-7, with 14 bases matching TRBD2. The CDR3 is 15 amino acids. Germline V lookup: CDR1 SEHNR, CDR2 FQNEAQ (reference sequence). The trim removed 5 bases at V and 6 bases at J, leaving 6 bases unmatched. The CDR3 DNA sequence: TGTGCCAGCAGCACCGGGACTAGCGGGAGAGGCGAGCAGTACTTC. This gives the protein CASSTGTSGRGEQYF.

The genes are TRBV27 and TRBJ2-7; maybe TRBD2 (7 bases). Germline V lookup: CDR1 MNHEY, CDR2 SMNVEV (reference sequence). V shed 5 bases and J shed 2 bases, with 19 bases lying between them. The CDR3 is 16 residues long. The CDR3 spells CASSPQGRAPTYEQYF. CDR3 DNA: TGTGCCAGCAGTCCCCAGGGGAGGGCCCCCACCTACGAGCAGTACTTC.

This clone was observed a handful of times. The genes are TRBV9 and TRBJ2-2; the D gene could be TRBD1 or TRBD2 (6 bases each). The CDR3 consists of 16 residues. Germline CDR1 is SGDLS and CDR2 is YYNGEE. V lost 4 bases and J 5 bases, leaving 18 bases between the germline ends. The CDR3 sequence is CASSPRGGPETGELFF. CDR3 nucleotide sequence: TGTGCCAGCAGCCCTCGAGGGGGGCCAGAAACCGGGGAGCTGTTTTTT.

The CDR3 DNA reads TGTGCCAGCAGCCACCGCCGTGGGACTAGCGGGAACGAGCAGTACTTC. It encodes CASSHRRGTSGNEQYF. This chain connects TRBV28 to TRBJ2-7, with TRBD2 identical over 13 bases. The germline V gene has CDR1 MDHEN and CDR2 SYDVKM. Trimming took 6 bases from V and 5 from J; bases not matched to a gene: 10. This CDR3 spans 16 amino acids.

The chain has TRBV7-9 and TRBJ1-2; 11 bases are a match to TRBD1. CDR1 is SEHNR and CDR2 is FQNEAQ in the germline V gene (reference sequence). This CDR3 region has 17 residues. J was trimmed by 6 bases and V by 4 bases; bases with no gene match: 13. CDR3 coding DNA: TGTGCCAGCAGCTCGTGGACAGGGGGCGACGGTAAGGATGGCTACACCTTC. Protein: CASSSWTGGDGKDGYTF.

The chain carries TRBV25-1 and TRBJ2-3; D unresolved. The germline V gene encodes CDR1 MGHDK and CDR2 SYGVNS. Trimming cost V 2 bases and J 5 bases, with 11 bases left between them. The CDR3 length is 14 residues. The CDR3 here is CASSEIGEKDTQYF. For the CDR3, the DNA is TGTGCCAGCAGTGAAATTGGAGAGAAAGATACGCAGTATTTT.

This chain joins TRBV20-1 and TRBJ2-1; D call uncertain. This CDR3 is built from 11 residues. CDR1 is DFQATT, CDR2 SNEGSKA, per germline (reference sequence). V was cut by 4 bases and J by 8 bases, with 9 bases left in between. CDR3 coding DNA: TGCAGTGCTAAGGAAGTCTATGAGCAGTTCTTC. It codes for CSAKEVYEQFF.

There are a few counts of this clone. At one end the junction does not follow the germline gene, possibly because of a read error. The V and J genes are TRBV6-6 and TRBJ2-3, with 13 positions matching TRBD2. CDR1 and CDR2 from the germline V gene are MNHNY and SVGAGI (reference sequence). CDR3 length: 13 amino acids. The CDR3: CASSPNALAGGLF. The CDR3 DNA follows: TGTGCCAGCAGCCCGAATGCACTAGCGGGAGGGCTCTTT.

The CDR3 DNA reads as TGTGCCAGCAGTCAGCGAGGGGGTGGAATCGGGGAGCTGTTTTTT. Translation: CASSQRGGGIGELFF. The chain joins TRBV6-5 to TRBJ2-2; a weak D match, TRBD1 (6 bases). Germline V gene data show CDR1 as MNHEY and CDR2 as SVGAGI. Between the trimmed V and J ends, which lost 5 bases and 7 bases, there was a span of 17 bases. The CDR3 covers 15 residues.

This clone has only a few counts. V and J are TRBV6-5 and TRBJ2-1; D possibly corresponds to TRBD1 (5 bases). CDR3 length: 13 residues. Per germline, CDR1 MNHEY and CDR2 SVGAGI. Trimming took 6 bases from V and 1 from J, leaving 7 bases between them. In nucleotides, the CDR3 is TGTGCCAGCAGAGGGGTTTCCTACAATGAGCAGTTCTTC. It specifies CASRGVSYNEQFF.

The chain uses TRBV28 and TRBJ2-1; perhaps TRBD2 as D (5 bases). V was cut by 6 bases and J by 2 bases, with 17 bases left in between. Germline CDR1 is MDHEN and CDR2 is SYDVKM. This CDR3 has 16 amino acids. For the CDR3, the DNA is TGTGCCAGCAGGTCAGAGGGAACCCTCACCTACAATGAGCAGTTCTTC. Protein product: CASRSEGTLTYNEQFF.

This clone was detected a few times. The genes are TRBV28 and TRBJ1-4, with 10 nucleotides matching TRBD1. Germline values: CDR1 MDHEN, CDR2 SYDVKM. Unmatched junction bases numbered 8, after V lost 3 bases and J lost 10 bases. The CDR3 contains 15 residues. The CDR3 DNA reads TGTGCCAGCAGTTTTTACTGGACAGGGGGTGGAAAACTGTTTTTT. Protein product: CASSFYWTGGGKLFF.